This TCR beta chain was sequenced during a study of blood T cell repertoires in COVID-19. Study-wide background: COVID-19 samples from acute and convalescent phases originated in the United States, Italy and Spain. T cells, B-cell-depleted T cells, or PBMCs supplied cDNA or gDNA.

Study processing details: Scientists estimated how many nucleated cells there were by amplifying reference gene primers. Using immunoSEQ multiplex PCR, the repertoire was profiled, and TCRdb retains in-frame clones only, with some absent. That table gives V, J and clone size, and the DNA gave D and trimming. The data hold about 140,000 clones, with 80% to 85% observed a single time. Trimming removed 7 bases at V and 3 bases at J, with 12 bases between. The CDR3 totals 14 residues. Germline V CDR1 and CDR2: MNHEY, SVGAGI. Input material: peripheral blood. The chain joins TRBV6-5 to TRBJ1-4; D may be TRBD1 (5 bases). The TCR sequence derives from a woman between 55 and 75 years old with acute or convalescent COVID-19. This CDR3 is CASTGLSSNEKLFF. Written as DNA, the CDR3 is TGTGCCAGCACAGGGCTTAGTTCTAATGAAAAACTGTTTTTT.